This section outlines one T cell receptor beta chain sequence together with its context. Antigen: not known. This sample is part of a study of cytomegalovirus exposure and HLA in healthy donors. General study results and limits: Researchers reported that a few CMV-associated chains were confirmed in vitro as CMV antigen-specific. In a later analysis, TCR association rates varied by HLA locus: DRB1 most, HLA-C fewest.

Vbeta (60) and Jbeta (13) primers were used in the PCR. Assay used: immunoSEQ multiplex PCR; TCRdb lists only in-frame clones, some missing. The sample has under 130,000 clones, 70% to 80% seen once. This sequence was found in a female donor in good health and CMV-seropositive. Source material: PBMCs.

CDR3 amino acids: CASSSNYNEQFF. The CDR3 nucleotides read TGTGCCAGCAGTTCTAACTACAATGAGCAGTTCTTC. This chain links TRBV2 with TRBJ2-1; D uncertain. The CDR3 covers 12 residues. V dropped 5 bases and J dropped 3 bases, with 5 bases sitting between them. Germline-derived CDR1 and CDR2 are SNHLY and FYNNEI. Full variable domain (missing parts from reference TRBV2 and TRBJ2-1): EPEVTQTPSHQVTQMGQEVILRCVPISNHLYFYWYRQILGQKVEFLVSFYNNEISEKSEIFDDQFSVERPDGSNFTLKIRSTKLEDSAMYFCASSSNYNEQFFGPGTRLTVL.